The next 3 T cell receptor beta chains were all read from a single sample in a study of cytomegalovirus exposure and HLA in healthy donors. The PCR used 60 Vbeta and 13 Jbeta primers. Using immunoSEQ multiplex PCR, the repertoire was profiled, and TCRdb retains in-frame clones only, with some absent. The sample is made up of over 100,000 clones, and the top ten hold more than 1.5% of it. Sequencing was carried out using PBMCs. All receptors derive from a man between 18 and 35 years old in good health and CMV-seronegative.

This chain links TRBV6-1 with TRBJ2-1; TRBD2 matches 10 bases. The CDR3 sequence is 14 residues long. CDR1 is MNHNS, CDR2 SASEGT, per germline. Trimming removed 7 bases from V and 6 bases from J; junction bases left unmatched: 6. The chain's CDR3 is CASTGLAESNEQFF. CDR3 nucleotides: TGTGCCAGCACCGGACTAGCGGAGAGCAATGAGCAGTTCTTC.

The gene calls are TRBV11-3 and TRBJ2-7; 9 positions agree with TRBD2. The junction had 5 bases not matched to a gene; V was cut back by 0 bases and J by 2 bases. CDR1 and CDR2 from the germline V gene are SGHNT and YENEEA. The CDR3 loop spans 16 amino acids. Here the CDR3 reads CASSLDRGLATYEQYF. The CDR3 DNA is TGTGCCAGCAGCTTAGATCGGGGACTAGCTACCTACGAGCAGTACTTC.

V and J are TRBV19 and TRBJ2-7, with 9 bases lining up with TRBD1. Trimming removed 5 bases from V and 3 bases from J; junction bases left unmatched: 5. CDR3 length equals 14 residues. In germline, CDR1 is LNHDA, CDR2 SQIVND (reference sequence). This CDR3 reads CASSLQGADYEQYF. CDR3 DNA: TGTGCCAGTAGTCTACAGGGGGCAGACTACGAGCAGTACTTC. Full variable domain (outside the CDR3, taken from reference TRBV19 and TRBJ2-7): DGGITQSPKYLFRKEGQNVTLSCEQNLNHDAMYWYRQDPGQGLRLIYYSQIVNDFQKGDIAEGYSVSREKKESFPLTVTSAQKNPTAFYLCASSLQGADYEQYFGPGTRLTVT.